The 22 T cell receptor beta chains given below trace back to one sample, sequenced in a study of blood T cell repertoires in COVID-19. Assay used: immunoSEQ multiplex PCR; TCRdb lists only in-frame clones, some missing. The table records more than 110,000 clones, more than 65% of them present only once. The sequencing sample was made of peripheral blood. These receptors were obtained from an older man with acute or convalescent COVID-19.

This chain uses TRBV4-2 with TRBJ2-1; the D is unclear. Germline CDR1 is LGHNA and CDR2 is YNFKEQ. CDR3 length: 15 amino acids. V lost 1 base and J lost 4, with 11 bases in between. The CDR3 sequence: CASSQVRSAYNEQFF. The CDR3 DNA follows: TGTGCCAGCAGCCAAGTAAGGAGCGCGTACAATGAGCAGTTCTTC.

The rearrangement links TRBV15 to TRBJ1-2; 9 positions agree with TRBD1. CDR1 and CDR2 from the germline V gene are LNHNV and YYDKDF (reference sequence). V dropped 8 bases and J dropped 7; count of bases not matched to a gene: 11. The CDR3 extends over 14 amino acids. The CDR3 is CATETGTGRAGYTF. The CDR3 bases are TGTGCCACCGAGACCGGGACAGGGAGGGCTGGCTACACCTTC.

This clone was observed a few times. The chain joins TRBV6-5 to TRBJ1-6; possible D gene TRBD1, 5 bases. V gave up 6 bases and J gave up 0 bases, with 9 bases separating them. Germline-derived CDR1 and CDR2 are MNHEY and SVGAGI. This CDR3 has 15 amino acids. The CDR3 DNA is TGTGCCAGCAGCGGGGGGAGCTCCTATAATTCACCCCTCCACTTT. Amino acid sequence: CASSGGSSYNSPLHF.

The chain uses TRBV5-1 and TRBJ2-3; tentatively, D is TRBD1 (5 bases). The CDR3 consists of 16 residues. Germline V gives CDR1 SGHRS, CDR2 YFSETQ. The V and J ends lost 4 bases and 4 bases respectively, with 19 bases between them. The CDR3 region has the DNA TGCGCCAGCAGCCCCACCTTTAGGGGTCAAGCAGATACGCAGTATTTT. Translation: CASSPTFRGQADTQYF.

CDR3 coding DNA: TGTGCCAGCAGTCTAGACAGGGGCACAGATACGCAGTATTTT. Translated, it gives CASSLDRGTDTQYF. This chain joins TRBV7-3 and TRBJ2-3; the match to TRBD1 covers 7 bases. J was trimmed by 1 base and V by 6 bases; bases with no gene match: 4. CDR1 and CDR2 from the germline V gene are SGHTA and FQGTGA. The CDR3 length is 14 residues.

This rearrangement joins TRBV7-3 to TRBJ2-5; TRBD1 is a possible D gene (6 bases). The V end lost 5 bases, the J end lost 0 bases, and 13 bases lay between the germline ends. Germline loops: CDR1 SGHTA, CDR2 FQGTGA. The CDR3 has 15 amino acids. In DNA, the CDR3 is TGTGCCAGCAGCCCCACCGGACAGTACCAAGAGACCCAGTACTTC. Translation gives CASSPTGQYQETQYF.

V and J are TRBV24-1 and TRBJ2-2, with 8 bases aligning to TRBD1. V shed 6 bases and J 6 bases; nucleotides not matched to a gene: 14. Germline CDR1 is KGHDR and CDR2 is SFDVKD. The CDR3 length is 17 residues. In DNA form, the CDR3 reads TGTGCCACCAGTCCGGCGCGGTGGCAGGGGGCGGCCGGGGAGCTGTTTTTT. It is translated as CATSPARWQGAAGELFF.

This clone turned up a few times. The CDR3 loop reads CASSPRGSPNQPQHF. The CDR3 DNA is TGTGCCAGCAGCCCCCGGGGGAGTCCCAATCAGCCCCAGCATTTT. The chain is built from TRBV3-1 (or the pseudogene TRBV3-2) and TRBJ1-5; TRBD1 is a possible D gene (5 bases). Germline CDR1 and CDR2: LGHDT and YNNKEL (reference sequence). The CDR3 runs to 15 residues. V lost 4 bases and J 3 bases, leaving 13 bases between the germline ends.

This chain uses TRBV9 with TRBJ1-4; D not resolved. The CDR3 has 14 residues. V dropped 0 bases and J dropped 1 base, with 4 bases sitting between them. Germline V gene lookup returns CDR1 SGDLS and CDR2 YYNGEE. The CDR3 loop is CASSVDGTNEKLFF. Written as DNA, the CDR3 is TGTGCCAGCAGCGTAGACGGAACTAATGAAAAACTGTTTTTT.

The chain links TRBV14 to TRBJ2-3, with D maybe TRBD2 (6 bases). Germline CDR1 is SGHDN and CDR2 is FVKESK. V was cut by 1 base and J by 2 bases, with 10 bases left in between. The CDR3 loop spans 15 amino acids. CDR3 nucleotides: TGTGCCAGCAGCCAAGGGACTATAACCACAGATACGCAGTATTTT. This codes for CASSQGTITTDTQYF.

This chain links TRBV7-2 with TRBJ2-3; 12 positions agree with TRBD2. Germline trimming cut 1 base from V and 5 bases from J; bases unmatched to any gene: 4. This CDR3 spans 16 amino acids. The V gene's germline CDR1 is SGHTA and CDR2 FQGNSA. CDR3 protein: CASSLGLAGDLDTQYF. Here the CDR3 DNA reads TGTGCCAGCAGCTTAGGACTAGCGGGGGACTTAGATACGCAGTATTTT.

The chain carries TRBV12-5 and TRBJ2-1, with TRBD1 matching over 7 bases. CDR3 length: 14 amino acids. Germline values: CDR1 LGHNT, CDR2 FRNRAP. V lost 8 bases, J lost 8 bases, and 12 bases stayed unmatched. In DNA form, the CDR3 reads TGTGCTAGTAACAGGGGAGAGCTTAGCGATGAGCAGTTCTTC. Its protein is CASNRGELSDEQFF.

This CDR3 is CASSYLRTGHGYTF. The CDR3 DNA reads as TGTGCCAGCAGTTACTTAAGGACAGGCCATGGCTACACCTTC. The chain couples TRBV6-5 to TRBJ1-2, with 7 bases lining up with TRBD1. The V and J ends lost 1 base and 6 bases, in that order; junction bases with no gene match: 5. The CDR3 length is 14 residues. Germline V gene sequence: CDR1 MNHEY, CDR2 SVGAGI.

Notes on this clone: Other nucleotide sequences from this sample produce the same CDR3. The chain couples TRBV5-4 to TRBJ2-7; 7 bases line up with TRBD2. Germline V CDR1 and CDR2: SGHNT, YYREEE (reference sequence). V lost 5 bases to trimming and J lost 2 bases; unmatched junction nucleotides: 4. This CDR3 is 13 amino acids long. CDR3 nucleotides: TGTGCCAGCAGTCCGGGACTAACCTACGAGCAGTACTTC. It yields the protein CASSPGLTYEQYF.

This sequence joins TRBV6-1 and TRBJ2-1, with unresolved D. The germline V gene encodes CDR1 MNHNS and CDR2 SASEGT. The CDR3 runs to 12 residues. V was trimmed by 10 bases and J by 0 bases, leaving 7 bases between them. The CDR3 DNA sequence: TGTGCCACCATTAGCTCCTACAATGAGCAGTTCTTC. It specifies CATISSYNEQFF.

The chain joins TRBV28 to TRBJ2-7, with 7 nucleotides matching TRBD1. There are 15 residues in the CDR3. The J segment lost 5 bases and the V segment lost 5 bases, leaving 12 bases of the junction unmatched. CDR1 is MDHEN, CDR2 SYDVKM, per germline. CDR3 in amino acids: CASSEGETGLHEQYF. The DNA for the CDR3 is TGTGCCAGCAGTGAGGGAGAGACAGGGCTACACGAGCAGTACTTC.

Here the CDR3 DNA reads TGTGCCAGCAGCTTGACAGGGACCCAGCCCCAGCATTTT. It specifies CASSLTGTQPQHF. The chain combines TRBV12-3 or TRBV12-4 with TRBJ1-5; 7 bases agree with TRBD1. The V gene end was trimmed by 6 bases and the J gene end by 7 bases; junction bases not matched to a gene: 6. The CDR3 is 13 residues long.

V gene TRBV7-2 combines with J gene TRBJ2-7; 12 positions agree with TRBD2. V gave up 5 bases and J gave up 3 bases; unmatched junction bases: 5. The CDR3 is 15 amino acids. The germline gives CDR1 SGHTA, CDR2 FQGNSA. The CDR3 loop is CASSLQTSGGYEQYF. The DNA for the CDR3 is TGTGCCAGCAGCCTCCAGACTAGCGGGGGCTACGAGCAGTACTTC.

This chain links TRBV5-1 with TRBJ1-1; tentatively, D is TRBD1 (6 bases). Germline V gene data show CDR1 as SGHRS and CDR2 as YFSETQ. The CDR3 is 15 amino acids. Trimming removed 0 bases at V and 1 base at J, with 10 bases between. The CDR3 DNA sequence: TGCGCCAGCAGCTTGGAAGGGGGAACGAACACTGAAGCTTTCTTT. This codes for CASSLEGGTNTEAFF.

This chain uses TRBV7-9 with TRBJ2-7; D might be TRBD1 (6 bases). This CDR3 is 12 amino acids long. Germline V gene sequence: CDR1 SEHNR, CDR2 FQNEAQ (reference sequence). V was shortened by 5 bases and J by 4 bases, with 9 bases between the two germline ends. The CDR3 sequence is CASSARGYEQYF. As DNA, the CDR3 is TGTGCCAGCAGCGCCAGGGGATACGAGCAGTACTTC.

V and J are TRBV5-1 and TRBJ2-5, with TRBD1 identical over 9 bases. Germline V CDR1 and CDR2: SGHRS, YFSETQ. After removal of 4 bases from V and 3 bases from J, the junction contained 10 bases not matched to a gene. CDR3 length: 16 residues. This chain's CDR3 is CASSKPVGTGKETQYF. CDR3 DNA: TGCGCCAGCAGCAAACCGGTAGGGACAGGGAAAGAGACCCAGTACTTC.

The chain couples TRBV7-2 to TRBJ2-2; D is possibly TRBD2 (5 bases). Germline V gene sequence: CDR1 SGHTA, CDR2 FQGNSA. V lost 4 bases to trimming and J lost 6 bases, with 18 bases between them. The CDR3 runs to 16 residues. The CDR3 nucleotides read TGTGCCAGCAGCTATGGAGCGGTGAGATCCGCCGGGGAGCTGTTTTTT. Protein: CASSYGAVRSAGELFF.